This TCR beta chain was documented in a study of CD8 T cells in ankylosing spondylitis (dated by TCRdb to the late 2010s). Turning to the overall study: The study set out to find disease-linked TCR variants by profiling T cell receptor beta repertoires in ankylosing spondylitis patients and healthy donors. In total, the full study cohort was made up of approximately 99 healthy donors and 25 to 30 ankylosing spondylitis patients. Peripheral blood samples were taken, and synovial fluid was additionally collected from ankylosing spondylitis patients.

For sequencing, an Illumina HiSeq 2500 was employed. Quantitative 5'-RACE with molecular barcodes was the method used to prepare the TCR beta libraries. Per the original workflow: A new computational method, built on a probabilistic model of VDJ rearrangement, was used to identify disease-linked TCR variants. Using fastp at Q25 and MiXCR, TCRdb reprocessed the public reads and kept productive beta chains. CDR3 protein duplicates are merged, each entry listing the most common genes and DNA. V and J calls and clone size were set by TCRdb, not the authors. In this sample the table shows 120,000 to 150,000 distinct CDR3 sequences, 8% to 9% of which occur a single time. The ten largest make up 7.3% of the sample. Turning to this clonotype: The antigen it recognizes is unknown. There are no base qualities to consult, and no much larger clone falls within one base.

The full study reports these points: The disease-linked clones were reported as significantly enriched in matched synovial fluid samples from ankylosing spondylitis patients. Some motif variants were previously reported in synovial fluid and blood of reactive arthritis patients, suggesting common disease-initiation mechanisms. The disease-linked clones had a CD8+ phenotype and were found at relatively low frequencies in peripheral blood. A TCR beta motif made up of eight or nine highly homologous amino acid variants appeared to be characteristic of blood from ankylosing spondylitis patients.

The cysteine opens and the phenylalanine closes a CDR3 of 15 amino acids. The only DNA kept is the CDR3, 45 bases in frame from the first base. The germline ends are 12 bases apart after V is trimmed by 3 bases and J by 0 bases. Based on the germline V gene, the CDR1 and CDR2 sequences are SGHRS and YFSETQ. Synovial fluid samples were paired with blood samples taken from the same ankylosing spondylitis patients. The sequence is built from TRBV5-1 and TRBJ1-2, with TRBD1 as a weak D call on 5 bases. Sequencing was carried out using synovial fluid, either unsorted or a sorted T cell fraction (not recorded which). The clonotype originates from a male donor with ankylosing spondylitis. The CDR3 here reads CASSSQAGTNYGYTF. The nucleotides read TGCGCCAGCAGCTCACAGGCGGGGACTAACTATGGCTACACCTTC.